The clone carrying this T cell receptor beta chain was observed a few times. The sample comes from a study of blood T cell repertoires in COVID-19. Study context: From the United States, Italy and Spain came samples of acute and convalescent COVID-19. PBMCs, B-cell-depleted T cells, or T cells were the source of the cDNA or gDNA that made up the material.

This table comes from immunoSEQ multiplex PCR, and its TCRdb copy is limited to in-frame clones, with some not included. The table lists about 150,000 clones, 65% to 85% of them singletons. The germline V gene encodes CDR1 SGHKS and CDR2 YYEKEE (reference sequence). Trimming took off 1 base at V and 7 bases at J, with 9 bases between the two ends. The CDR3 contains 14 residues. The rearrangement uses TRBV5-5 and TRBJ1-6; D not certain. The sample was peripheral blood. The source is a man between 65 and 79 years old with active or convalescent COVID-19. CDR3 DNA: TGTGCCAGCAGCTTGTTAACCGAGAATTCACCCCTCCACTTT. Amino acid sequence: CASSLLTENSPLHF.